This TCR beta chain was profiled in a study of shared clonotypes between healthy human individuals. Assay execution took place at the deep level. Sequencing was performed with immunoSEQ multiplex PCR; in TCRdb, only in-frame clones are kept and a portion is missing. The table includes about 460,000 clones, roughly three quarters detected once. Caucasian adults living in Nashville, Tennessee, provided all samples. Sequenced sample: PBMCs. This TCR came from a middle-aged woman in good health. Some clones in this sample may be carry-over from other donors' samples.

This CDR3 reads CASSPGGAYEQYF. Written as DNA, the CDR3 is TGTGCCAGCAGCCCAGGGGGCGCCTACGAGCAGTACTTC. The chain combines TRBV7-3 with TRBJ2-7, with 8 bases aligning to TRBD1. Trimming cost V 5 bases and J 2 bases; bases outside gene matches: 2. The CDR3 length is 13 residues. CDR1 and CDR2 (germline): SGHTA, FQGTGA.